This T cell receptor beta chain stems from a study of blood T cell repertoires in COVID-19. Study at large: COVID-19 samples, acute and convalescent, were from the United States, Italy and Spain. Sources were T cells, B-cell-depleted T cells, or PBMCs; the material itself was cDNA or gDNA.

Per the study methods: Reference gene primer amplification gave estimated nucleated cell counts. Some clones are missing from TCRdb's copy, which holds only in-frame ones; the method was immunoSEQ multiplex PCR. That table supplies the V and J calls and clone size; D and trimming were determined from the DNA. Of approximately 360,000 clones in the sample, about 90% were seen once. The CDR3 totals 15 residues. V was pared by 2 bases and J by 7 bases, with 10 bases of the junction left unmatched. The germline V gene encodes CDR1 LGHNA and CDR2 YSLEER. This TCR was sampled from a man younger than 35 with active or convalescent COVID-19. The J gene is TRBJ1-2, the V gene TRBV4-3, with TRBD1 matching over 7 bases. Specimen: peripheral blood. CDR3 sequence reads: CASSQQGVVFGGYTF. As DNA, the CDR3 is TGCGCCAGCAGCCAACAGGGGGTTGTTTTTGGTGGCTACACCTTC.